The sequence of this T cell receptor (beta chain) was determined in a study of OX40 agonist ivuxolimab in advanced cancers. Study as a whole: Administration of intravenous ivuxolimab to patients occurred every 2 weeks at 0.01 to 10 mg/kg. Study results and limitations: What antigens the expanded peripheral T cells recognized was never established. People who partly responded at 0.1-3.0 mg/kg had some of the least clonal expansion seen.

As to this clone: Antigen unknown.

Germline CDR1 and CDR2: SGHDT and YYEEEE. This CDR3 is built from 17 residues. Between the trimmed V and J ends, which lost 2 bases and 0 bases, there was a span of 15 bases. TCRdb keeps only in-frame clones here, not all; method: immunoSEQ multiplex PCR. The sample lists tens of thousands of clones, about 90% occurring once. Sequences were derived from CD4+ or CD8+ T cells sorted from blood, sampled in a trial of the OX40 agonist ivuxolimab. The source of this sequence is an adult with an advanced solid tumor such as melanoma, head and neck, liver or kidney cancer. This chain joins TRBV5-6 and TRBJ2-4; D ambiguous. CDR3 region: CASSFYELVLAKNIQYF. The CDR3 DNA reads as TGTGCCAGCAGCTTTTATGAACTGGTCCTAGCCAAAAACATTCAGTACTTC.